This is a list of T cell receptor beta chains from one sample in a study of shared clonotypes between healthy human individuals. The method was immunoSEQ multiplex PCR; TCRdb's version includes in-frame clones alone and lacks a portion of them. The sample has some 2.3 million clones, 80% to 95% seen once; the top ten hold about 0.37%. The sequenced material came from naive CD4+ T cells from PBMCs. The receptors here all came from a man between 18 and 35 years old in good health. Some clones in this sample may be carry-over from other donors' samples. CDR3s include the opening cysteine and the closing phenylalanine or tryptophan. The D gene is left open where the match is weak. Clone sizes are given selectively: once, few, many, or a class where the clone is expanded.

d_gene	abundance	j_gene	v_gene	CDR3aa	CDR3nt
-	-	TRBJ2-3	TRBV5-1	CASSLGSASSTDTQYF	TGCGCCAGCAGCTTGGGTAGCGCAAGTAGCACAGATACGCAGTATTTT
TRBD1	once	TRBJ2-5	TRBV28	CASSSAGGQETQYF	TGTGCCAGCAGTTCTGCAGGGGGCCAAGAGACCCAGTACTTC
TRBD1	-	TRBJ1-4	TRBV4-1	CASSLGQGEEKLFF	TGCGCCAGCAGCCTCGGACAGGGTGAGGAAAAACTGTTTTTT
-	-	TRBJ2-1	TRBV7-8	CASSSLRERNEQFF	TGTGCCAGCAGCTCCCTTCGGGAGCGCAATGAGCAGTTCTTC
-	-	TRBJ2-7	TRBV6-1	CASSEHLRGGDYEQYF	TGTGCCAGCAGTGAACACCTTAGGGGGGGGGACTACGAGCAGTACTTC
-	-	TRBJ2-2	TRBV19	CASSMGGGTNTGELFF	TGTGCCAGTAGTATGGGGGGTGGAACTAACACCGGGGAGCTGTTTTTT
-	few	TRBJ1-1	TRBV28	CASSFSVNTEAFF	TGTGCCAGCAGTTTCTCAGTGAACACTGAAGCTTTCTTT
TRBD2	-	TRBJ2-3	TRBV5-1	CASSLAGGTRKLYTQYF	TGCGCCAGCAGCTTGGCGGGGGGGACCCGAAAATTATATACGCAGTATTTT
TRBD1	-	TRBJ2-2	TRBV28	CASSPPGQGYTGELFF	TGTGCCAGCAGTCCCCCGGGACAGGGCTACACCGGGGAGCTGTTTTTT
-	-	TRBJ1-3	TRBV15	CATSKGGLGKGNTIYF	TGTGCCACCAGCAAGGGGGGGCTGGGGAAAGGAAACACCATATATTTT
TRBD1	-	TRBJ1-2	TRBV2	CASSQQGRVGGYTF	TGTGCCAGCAGTCAACAGGGGAGGGTTGGTGGCTACACCTTC
TRBD2	-	TRBJ2-3	TRBV19	CASSMRGRGADTQYF	TGTGCCAGTAGTATGCGCGGGAGGGGTGCAGATACGCAGTATTTT
-	-	TRBJ1-2	TRBV6-4	CASSAWGPDYGYTF	TGTGCCAGCAGTGCATGGGGTCCCGACTATGGCTACACCTTC
-	-	TRBJ1-5	TRBV5-1	CASSLGDWGNQPQHF	TGCGCCAGCAGCTTGGGGGACTGGGGCAATCAGCCCCAGCATTTT
-	-	TRBJ2-7	TRBV28	CASRNGGTYEQYF	TGTGCCAGCAGAAATGGCGGGACCTACGAGCAGTACTTC
-	-	TRBJ1-3	TRBV28	CASKGSNSGNTIYF	TGTGCCAGCAAAGGCAGTAACTCTGGAAACACCATATATTTT
TRBD1	-	TRBJ1-1	TRBV18	CASSETTGANTEAFF	TGTGCCAGCTCCGAGACGACAGGGGCGAACACTGAAGCTTTCTTT
TRBD2	-	TRBJ2-4	TRBV5-1	CASSRGGGNIQYF	TGCGCCAGCAGTAGGGGCGGGGGAAACATTCAGTACTTC
TRBD1	-	TRBJ2-2	TRBV6-5	CASSYNRGNTGELFF	TGTGCCAGCAGTTACAACAGGGGGAACACCGGGGAGCTGTTTTTT
-	-	TRBJ1-1	TRBV10-3	CAISDSDRPNTEAFF	TGTGCCATCAGTGACAGCGACAGGCCGAACACTGAAGCTTTCTTT
-	once	TRBJ1-4	TRBV29-1	CSVGSGVEKLFF	TGCAGCGTTGGGTCAGGGGTTGAAAAACTGTTTTTT
TRBD2	-	TRBJ2-1	TRBV5-4	CASSLGLADNNEQFF	TGTGCCAGCAGCCTGGGGCTAGCGGATAACAATGAGCAGTTCTTC
TRBD1	-	TRBJ1-1	TRBV19	CASSIRGRVGTEAFF	TGTGCCAGTAGTATAAGGGGGCGGGTGGGCACTGAAGCTTTCTTT
-	-	TRBJ1-5	TRBV19	CASLPGGSAVSFRQPQHF	TGTGCCAGCCTTCCCGGGGGGTCGGCGGTATCTTTTCGTCAGCCCCAGCATTTT
-	-	TRBJ1-1	TRBV5-1	CASSLGEQNTEAFF	TGCGCCAGCAGCTTGGGAGAACAAAACACTGAAGCTTTCTTT
-	-	TRBJ2-1	TRBV25-1	CASSEPNGPDEQFF	TGTGCCAGCAGTGAACCCAATGGGCCAGATGAGCAGTTCTTC
-	-	TRBJ2-1	TRBV7-3	CASSSGLISYNEQFF	TGTGCCAGCAGCTCCGGGTTGATCTCCTACAATGAGCAGTTCTTC
-	-	TRBJ1-2	TRBV6-5	CASSSERGGYTF	TGTGCCAGCAGTTCGGAAAGAGGTGGCTACACCTTC
TRBD1	-	TRBJ2-7	TRBV5-1	CASSVTGTGGEEQYF	TGCGCCAGCAGCGTTACCGGGACAGGGGGCGAAGAGCAGTACTTC
-	-	TRBJ2-7	TRBV6-1	CASSNRVSHEQYF	TGTGCCAGCAGTAACAGGGTATCCCACGAGCAGTACTTC
-	-	TRBJ2-1	TRBV7-3	CASSFSRDSHEQFF	TGTGCCAGCAGCTTCAGCCGGGACTCCCATGAGCAGTTCTTC
-	-	TRBJ1-2	TRBV7-3	CANAAGLYGYTF	TGTGCCAACGCGGCGGGCCTCTATGGCTACACCTTC
-	-	TRBJ1-1	TRBV7-3	CASSLLVGTNTEAFF	TGTGCCAGCAGCTTATTGGTAGGGACGAACACTGAAGCTTTCTTT
TRBD2	-	TRBJ2-1	TRBV7-3	CASSLAGGLGEQFF	TGTGCCAGCAGCCTAGCGGGAGGGCTGGGTGAGCAGTTCTTC
TRBD1	-	TRBJ1-1	TRBV29-1	CSVEVRGTVGTEAFF	TGCAGCGTTGAAGTTCGCGGGACAGTGGGGACTGAAGCTTTCTTT
TRBD1	-	TRBJ1-1	TRBV5-1	CASSLDRGDTEAFF	TGCGCCAGCAGCTTGGACAGGGGAGACACTGAAGCTTTCTTT
TRBD2	-	TRBJ2-5	TRBV4-3	CASSQGTSGRAETQYF	TGCGCCAGCAGCCAAGGGACTAGCGGGAGAGCAGAGACCCAGTACTTC
TRBD2	-	TRBJ2-2	TRBV7-6	CASSLSGGSNTGELFF	TGTGCCAGCAGCCTTAGCGGGGGAAGTAACACCGGGGAGCTGTTTTTT
TRBD1	-	TRBJ1-1	TRBV9	CASSVGQGNTEAFF	TGTGCCAGCAGCGTAGGACAGGGGAACACTGAAGCTTTCTTT
TRBD2	-	TRBJ2-3	TRBV15	CATSPIPTTSGSDTQYF	TGTGCCACCAGTCCAATTCCCACGACTAGCGGTTCTGATACGCAGTATTTT
-	-	TRBJ1-4	TRBV7-9	CASSLGGANEKLFF	TGTGCCAGCAGCTTGGGGGGAGCGAATGAAAAACTGTTTTTT
-	-	TRBJ1-3	TRBV2	CASSRQAGAGTADTIYF	TGTGCCAGCAGCCGCCAGGCCGGGGCCGGAACCGCGGACACCATATATTTT
TRBD1	-	TRBJ1-3	TRBV6-6	CASSRQGAISGNTIYF	TGTGCCAGCAGTCGACAGGGGGCTATTTCTGGAAACACCATATATTTT
-	-	TRBJ1-1	TRBV30	CAWSDRGATEAFF	TGTGCCTGGAGTGATCGGGGGGCCACTGAAGCTTTCTTT
-	-	TRBJ1-5	TRBV2	CASSASGVSQPQHF	TGTGCCAGCAGTGCATCCGGGGTTAGTCAGCCCCAGCATTTT
-	-	TRBJ1-3	TRBV18	CASSPLGQLSGNTIYF	TGTGCCAGCTCACCACTAGGACAGCTCTCTGGAAACACCATATATTTT
-	-	TRBJ2-3	TRBV7-8	CASRRRTTDTQYF	TGTGCCAGCAGAAGACGCACCACAGATACGCAGTATTTT
-	-	TRBJ2-7	TRBV5-1	CASSLAGSPSYEQYF	TGCGCCAGCAGCTTGGCGGGGTCCCCCTCCTACGAGCAGTACTTC
TRBD1	-	TRBJ1-3	TRBV7-9	CASRSQGRGNTIYF	TGTGCCAGCAGGTCACAGGGGCGAGGAAACACCATATATTTT
TRBD1	-	TRBJ1-1	TRBV9	CASSPRGTEAFF	TGTGCCAGCAGCCCCAGGGGGACTGAAGCTTTCTTT
-	-	TRBJ2-3	TRBV29-1	CSVETVSTDTQYF	TGCAGCGTAGAGACAGTGAGCACAGATACGCAGTATTTT
-	-	TRBJ2-7	TRBV28	CASSPLLVPYEQYF	TGTGCCAGCAGTCCCCTACTAGTGCCCTACGAGCAGTACTTC